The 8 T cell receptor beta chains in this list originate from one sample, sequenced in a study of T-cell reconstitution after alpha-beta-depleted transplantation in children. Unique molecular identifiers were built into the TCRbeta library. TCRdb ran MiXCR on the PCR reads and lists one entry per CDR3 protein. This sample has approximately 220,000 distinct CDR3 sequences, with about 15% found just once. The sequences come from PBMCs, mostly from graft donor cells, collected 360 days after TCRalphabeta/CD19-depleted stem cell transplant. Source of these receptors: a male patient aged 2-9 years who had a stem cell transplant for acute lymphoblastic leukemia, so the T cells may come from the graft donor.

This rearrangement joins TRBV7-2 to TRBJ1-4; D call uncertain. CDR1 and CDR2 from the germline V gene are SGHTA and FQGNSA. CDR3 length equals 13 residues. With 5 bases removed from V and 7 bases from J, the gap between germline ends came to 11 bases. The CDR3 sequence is CASSLYYGEKLFF. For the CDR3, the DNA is TGTGCCAGCAGCCTCTATTACGGTGAAAAACTGTTTTTT.

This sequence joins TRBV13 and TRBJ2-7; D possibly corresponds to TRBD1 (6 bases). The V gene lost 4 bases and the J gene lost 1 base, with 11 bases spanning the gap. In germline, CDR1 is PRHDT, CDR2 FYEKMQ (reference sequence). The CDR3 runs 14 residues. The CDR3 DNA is TGTGCCAGCAGCTCCCGGGACATTTCCTACGAGCAGTACTTC. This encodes CASSSRDISYEQYF.

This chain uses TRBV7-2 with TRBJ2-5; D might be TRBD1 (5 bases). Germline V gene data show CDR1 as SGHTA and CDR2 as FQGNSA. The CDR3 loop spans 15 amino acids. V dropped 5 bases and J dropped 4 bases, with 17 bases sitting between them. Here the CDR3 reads CASSPPRQGSETQYF. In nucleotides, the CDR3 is TGTGCCAGCAGCCCCCCCCGGCAGGGATCAGAGACCCAGTACTTC.

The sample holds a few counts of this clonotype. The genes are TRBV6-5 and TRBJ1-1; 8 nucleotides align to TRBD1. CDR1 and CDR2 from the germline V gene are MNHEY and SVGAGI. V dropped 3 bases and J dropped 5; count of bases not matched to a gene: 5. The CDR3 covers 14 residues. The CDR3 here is CASSYTGGRTEAFF. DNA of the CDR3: TGTGCCAGCAGTTATACAGGGGGGAGGACTGAAGCTTTCTTT.

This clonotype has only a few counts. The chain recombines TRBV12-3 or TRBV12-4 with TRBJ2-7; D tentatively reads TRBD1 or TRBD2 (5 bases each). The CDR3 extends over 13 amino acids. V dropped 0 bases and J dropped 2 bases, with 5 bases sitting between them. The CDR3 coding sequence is TGTGCCAGCAGTTTAGCGGGGGCCTACGAGCAGTACTTC. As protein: CASSLAGAYEQYF.

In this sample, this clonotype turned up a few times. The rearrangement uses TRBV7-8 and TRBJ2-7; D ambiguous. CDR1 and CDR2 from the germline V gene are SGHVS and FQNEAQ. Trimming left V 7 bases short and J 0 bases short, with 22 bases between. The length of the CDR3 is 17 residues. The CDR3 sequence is CASTRSTWASSSYEQYF. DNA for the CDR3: TGTGCCAGCACGCGTAGTACGTGGGCGTCGAGCTCCTACGAGCAGTACTTC.

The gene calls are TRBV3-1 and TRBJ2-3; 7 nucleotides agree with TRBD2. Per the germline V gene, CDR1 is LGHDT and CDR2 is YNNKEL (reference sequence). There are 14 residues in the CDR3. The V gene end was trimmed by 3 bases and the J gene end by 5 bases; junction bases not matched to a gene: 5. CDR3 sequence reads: CASSHSPGGDTQYF. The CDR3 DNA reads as TGTGCCAGCAGCCATTCCCCGGGGGGAGATACGCAGTATTTT.

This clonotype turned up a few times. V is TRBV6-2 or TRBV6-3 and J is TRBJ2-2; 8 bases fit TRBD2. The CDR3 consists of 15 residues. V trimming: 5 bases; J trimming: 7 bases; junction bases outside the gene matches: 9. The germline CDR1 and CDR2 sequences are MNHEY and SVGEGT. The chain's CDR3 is CASSRLAGRVGELFF. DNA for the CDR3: TGTGCCAGCAGTCGCTTAGCGGGGCGGGTCGGGGAGCTGTTTTTT.